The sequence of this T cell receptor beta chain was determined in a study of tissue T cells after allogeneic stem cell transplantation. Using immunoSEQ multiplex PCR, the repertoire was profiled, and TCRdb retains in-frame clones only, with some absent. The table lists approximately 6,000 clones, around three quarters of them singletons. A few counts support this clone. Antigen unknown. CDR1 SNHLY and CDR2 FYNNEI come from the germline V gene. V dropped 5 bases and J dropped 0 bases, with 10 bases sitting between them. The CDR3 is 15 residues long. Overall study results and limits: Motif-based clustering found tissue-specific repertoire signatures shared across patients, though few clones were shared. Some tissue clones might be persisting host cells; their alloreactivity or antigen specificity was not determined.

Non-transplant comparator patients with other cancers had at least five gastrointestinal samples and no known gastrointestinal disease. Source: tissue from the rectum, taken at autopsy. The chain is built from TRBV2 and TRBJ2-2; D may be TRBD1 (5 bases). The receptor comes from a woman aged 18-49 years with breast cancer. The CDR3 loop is CASSLQAPNTGELFF. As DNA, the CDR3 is TGTGCCAGCAGTCTACAGGCACCGAACACCGGGGAGCTGTTTTTT.